A single sample is the source of the 28 T cell receptor beta chains below, sequenced in a study of regulatory T cells in long-lasting Graves disease. HTBI primers from iRepertoire and Arm-PCR of CDR3 regions yielded the TCR beta libraries. A single record per CDR3 protein comes from TCRdb applying MiXCR to the multiplex PCR reads. The table lists around 450,000 distinct CDR3 sequences, roughly 21% of them singletons. The time point: persistent/refractory GD, antithyroid drugs over 5 years with positive TRAb. PBMC RNA served as the TCR library source. The input for sequencing was peripheral blood mononuclear cells (PBMCs), taken when the disease was refractory, from a patient treated with antithyroid drugs. The source is a female donor with Graves disease.

The chain uses TRBV12-3 or TRBV12-4 and TRBJ2-3; D perhaps matches TRBD2 (5 bases). This CDR3 comprises 12 residues. The V gene lost 5 bases and the J gene lost 4 bases, with 7 bases spanning the gap. CDR3 region: CASSTGADTQYF. DNA of the CDR3: TGTGCCAGCAGTACCGGGGCAGATACGCAGTATTTT.

The chain is built from TRBV5-6 and TRBJ2-7; 7 bases are shared with TRBD2. This CDR3 contains 14 residues. Germline V gene sequence: CDR1 SGHDT, CDR2 YYEEEE. V was clipped by 6 bases and J by 1 base; unmatched bases: 7. CDR3 sequence reads: CASTLGGSSYEQYF. The CDR3 DNA reads as TGTGCCAGCACCCTGGGGGGGAGTTCCTACGAGCAGTACTTC. Together with reference TRBV5-6 and TRBJ2-7, the CDR3 gives the full variable domain: DAGVTQSPTHLIKTRGQQVTLRCSPKSGHDTVSWYQQALGQGPQFIFQYYEEEERQRGNFPDRFSGHQFPNYSSELNVNALLLGDSALYLCASTLGGSSYEQYFGPGTRLTVT.

A remark on this clonotype: One base away lies a much larger clone, so this may be a sequencing read error. In this CDR3 the conserved last residue, phenylalanine or tryptophan, is missing, so a read error is likely. The V call is TRBV29-1, the J call TRBJ1-1, with 8 bases matching TRBD1. Looked up from germline, CDR1 is SQVTM and CDR2 is ANQGSEA. The CDR3 length is 14 residues. V shed 6 bases and J 1 base; nucleotides not matched to a gene: 7. The CDR3: CSVNQGAPNTEAFS. The CDR3, as DNA: TGCAGCGTAAACCAGGGGGCGCCGAACACTGAAGCTTTCTCT.

This clonotype was detected ten times or more. This rearrangement joins TRBV27 to TRBJ2-7; 13 nucleotides match TRBD2. In germline, CDR1 is MNHEY, CDR2 SMNVEV (reference sequence). The V and J ends lost 4 bases and 3 bases, in that order; junction bases with no gene match: 6. This CDR3 is 16 amino acids long. For the CDR3, the DNA is TGTGCCAGCAGTTCCGGCCGGACTAGCGGGAGCTACGAGCAGTACTTC. Translating it yields CASSSGRTSGSYEQYF.

In its sample, this clonotype was seen many times. This chain joins TRBV12-3 or TRBV12-4 and TRBJ1-1; D gene ambiguous. The V end was cut by 4 bases, the J end by 1 base, with 7 bases between. This CDR3 has 13 amino acids. Here the CDR3 DNA reads TGTGCCAGCAGTTCACGGACGAACACTGAAGCTTTCTTT. Its protein product is CASSSRTNTEAFF.

The sample holds many counts of this clonotype. The chain uses TRBV11-2 and TRBJ2-7; D not resolved. The V and J ends lost 4 bases and 3 bases respectively, with 16 bases between them. The V gene's germline CDR1 is SGHAT and CDR2 FQNNGV. The CDR3 is made up of 15 amino acids. Here the CDR3 reads CASSSLAGSLYEQYF. CDR3 nucleotides: TGTGCCAGCAGCTCACTTGCAGGCTCCCTCTACGAGCAGTACTTC.

This clonotype was seen repeatedly, ten times or more. The gene calls are TRBV28 and TRBJ1-2; no firm D call. This CDR3 contains 13 residues. V lost 2 bases to trimming and J lost 0 bases, with 4 bases between them. Germline V gene lookup returns CDR1 MDHEN and CDR2 SYDVKM. CDR3 nucleotides: TGTGCCAGCAGTTTAAAGCCTAACTATGGCTACACCTTC. As protein: CASSLKPNYGYTF.

In its sample, this clonotype was seen a few times. This rearrangement joins TRBV24-1 to TRBJ2-2, with 7 bases aligning to TRBD2. Germline V gives CDR1 KGHDR, CDR2 SFDVKD. The CDR3 consists of 14 residues. The trim removed 9 bases at V and 0 bases at J, leaving 3 bases unmatched. CDR3 sequence reads: CATGRGPNTGELFF. DNA for the CDR3: TGTGCCACCGGGAGGGGCCCGAACACCGGGGAGCTGTTTTTT.

In its sample, this clonotype was seen many times. The chain joins TRBV20-1 to TRBJ1-4; 8 nucleotides align to TRBD1. Unmatched junction bases numbered 8, after V lost 3 bases and J lost 5 bases. CDR3 length: 15 amino acids. The V gene's germline CDR1 is DFQATT and CDR2 SNEGSKA (reference sequence). The chain's CDR3 is CSASLHQGANEKLFF. CDR3 nucleotide sequence: TGCAGTGCTAGCCTCCATCAGGGGGCGAATGAAAAACTGTTTTTT.

This clonotype was seen ten or more times. The chain carries TRBV9 and TRBJ2-5; D is undetermined. There are 16 residues in the CDR3. The V and J ends lost 3 bases and 2 bases respectively, with 17 bases between them. CDR1 SGDLS and CDR2 YYNGEE come from the germline V gene. This CDR3 reads CASSATPLGWQETQYF. The CDR3 region has the DNA TGTGCCAGCAGCGCTACCCCGCTAGGATGGCAAGAGACCCAGTACTTC.

This clonotype was observed at least ten times. The chain couples TRBV11-2 to TRBJ1-4; possibly TRBD1 for D (5 bases). The CDR3 is 15 residues long. The V gene's germline CDR1 is SGHAT and CDR2 FQNNGV. V gave up 3 bases and J gave up 0 bases, with 8 bases separating them. This CDR3 is CASSFPGATNEKLFF. CDR3 nucleotides: TGTGCCAGCAGCTTCCCGGGGGCAACTAATGAAAAACTGTTTTTT.

This clonotype turned up a few times. It may be a read error: a sequence one base away is much more abundant. This rearrangement joins TRBV2 to TRBJ2-7, with a tentative D call TRBD1 (5 bases). CDR3 size: 14 residues. CDR1 is SNHLY and CDR2 is FYNNEI in the germline V gene. The V end lost 5 bases, the J end lost 7 bases, and 18 bases lay between the germline ends. CDR3 in DNA: TGTGCCAGCAGTAAAGTTCCAGGGATGGAGGAGCAGTACTTC. This gives the protein CASSKVPGMEEQYF.

This clonotype was observed a handful of times. The chain uses TRBV28 and TRBJ2-7, with D possibly TRBD1 on 6 matching bases. The CDR3 is 15 residues long. V lost 5 bases and J lost 6, with 20 bases in between. Germline V gene lookup returns CDR1 MDHEN and CDR2 SYDVKM. CDR3 nucleotides: TGTGCCAGCAGTCCCCCCGGCACAGGGTCTTCCGAGCAGTACTTC. Protein product: CASSPPGTGSSEQYF. Full variable domain (missing parts from reference TRBV28 and TRBJ2-7): DVKVTQSSRYLVKRTGEKVFLECVQDMDHENMFWYRQDPGLGLRLIYFSYDVKMKEKGDIPEGYSVSREKKERFSLILESASTNQTSMYLCASSPPGTGSSEQYFGPGTRLTVT.

This clonotype was found a few times. This chain uses TRBV30 with TRBJ1-1; the match to TRBD1 covers 9 bases. The CDR3 runs to 14 residues. Germline CDR1 reads GTSNPN; CDR2 reads SVGIG (reference sequence). Trimming cost V 3 bases and J 5 bases; bases outside gene matches: 7. As DNA, the CDR3 is TGTGCCTGGAGAGGCGGGACAGGGTCGACTGAAGCTTTCTTT. Translation: CAWRGGTGSTEAFF.

This sequence joins TRBV25-1 and TRBJ2-3, with TRBD2 as a possible D gene (5 bases). V shed 5 bases and J shed 1 base, with 16 bases lying between them. The germline CDR1 and CDR2 sequences are MGHDK and SYGVNS. The CDR3 spans 16 residues. The CDR3 here is CASSRQGSGGTDTQYF. The CDR3, as DNA: TGTGCCAGCAGTAGGCAAGGGAGCGGAGGCACAGATACGCAGTATTTT.

This clonotype was counted a few times. The chain carries TRBV3-1 and TRBJ2-5; D possibly corresponds to TRBD1 (6 bases). Per the germline V gene, CDR1 is LGHDT and CDR2 is YNNKEL (reference sequence). This CDR3 region has 16 residues. The V end was cut by 3 bases, the J end by 5 bases, with 19 bases between. This CDR3 is CASSHQGPSPRETQYF. Here the CDR3 DNA reads TGTGCCAGCAGCCACCAGGGGCCCTCGCCCCGGGAGACCCAGTACTTC.

This clonotype was recorded at least ten times. The V call is TRBV28, the J call TRBJ1-5; D might be TRBD1 (5 bases). Trimming removed 6 bases from V and 2 bases from J, with 14 bases in between. This CDR3 contains 15 residues. CDR1 MDHEN and CDR2 SYDVKM come from the germline V gene. In DNA form, the CDR3 reads TGTGCCAGCAGCCACGCCTCGGGGGGCAATCAGCCCCAGCATTTT. Its translation: CASSHASGGNQPQHF.

This clonotype was observed a handful of times. The V call is TRBV7-2, the J call TRBJ2-7, with TRBD2 as a possible D gene (6 bases). Between the trimmed V and J ends, which lost 0 bases and 0 bases, there was a span of 15 bases. The CDR3 is 17 residues long. Germline V CDR1 and CDR2: SGHTA, FQGNSA. In DNA form, the CDR3 reads TGTGCCAGCAGCTTAGCGCGGGGCCCGAACTACTCCTACGAGCAGTACTTC. Its translation is CASSLARGPNYSYEQYF. The full variable domain, its missing parts supplied by reference TRBV7-2 and TRBJ2-7, is GAGVSQSPSNKVTEKGKDVELRCDPISGHTALYWYRQSLGQGLEFLIYFQGNSAPDKSGLPSDRFSAERTGGSVSTLTIQRTQQEDSAVYLCASSLARGPNYSYEQYFGPGTRLTVT.

This clonotype turned up a few times. The CDR3 region has the DNA TGTGCCAGCAGCGTAGTGTCGGGGGACGAGCAGTACTTC. It translates to CASSVVSGDEQYF. J is TRBJ2-7 and V is TRBV9, with D possibly matching TRBD2 (6 bases). In germline, CDR1 is SGDLS, CDR2 YYNGEE. Trimming pared 0 bases from V and 5 bases from J, leaving 9 bases between. The CDR3 has 13 amino acids.

This clonotype was recorded many times. V and J are TRBV20-1 and TRBJ2-7, with D tentatively TRBD1 (6 bases). CDR1 DFQATT and CDR2 SNEGSKA come from the germline V gene (reference sequence). CDR3 length: 10 amino acids. V dropped 4 bases and J dropped 7 bases, with 8 bases sitting between them. The CDR3 protein is CSAIGQEQYF. CDR3 nucleotide sequence: TGCAGTGCTATTGGACAGGAGCAGTACTTC.

In this sample, this clonotype turned up once. The chain has TRBV7-2 and TRBJ2-5, with TRBD2 matching 11 bases. The J call may be wrong; the DNA end is better matched by TRBJ2-1. The CDR3 spans 17 residues. Germline CDR1 is SGHTA and CDR2 is FQGNSA. The CDR3 region has the DNA TGTGCCAGCAGCTTAGCAGGAATAACTAGCGGGGGCAATGAGCAGTTCTTC. This translates into CASSLAGITSGGNEQFF.

Many counts were recorded for this clonotype. The rearrangement joins TRBV12-3 or TRBV12-4 to TRBJ1-1; tentative D call: TRBD1 (5 bases). The V gene lost 2 bases and the J gene lost 8 bases, with 15 bases spanning the gap. The CDR3 has 14 amino acids. DNA of the CDR3: TGTGCCAGCAGTTTATCGTCTGGGGCGATGGAAGCTTTCTTT. This sequence encodes CASSLSSGAMEAFF.

The genes are TRBV6-5 and TRBJ2-7; TRBD1 matches 8 bases. The V segment lost 2 bases and the J segment 5 bases; nucleotides outside the gene matches: 8. Germline assignment: CDR1 MNHEY and CDR2 SVGAGI. The CDR3 spans 15 residues. The CDR3 DNA reads as TGTGCCAGCAGTTACCGAGCCAGGGGGCGCGACGAGCAGTACTTC. Residues: CASSYRARGRDEQYF.

This clonotype was detected many times. The chain recombines TRBV24-1 with TRBJ1-5; TRBD1 aligns across 8 bases. There are 14 residues in the CDR3. Germline assignment: CDR1 KGHDR and CDR2 SFDVKD. V shed 10 bases and J 2 bases; nucleotides not matched to a gene: 6. The chain's CDR3 is CATTDREGNQPQHF. DNA for the CDR3: TGTGCCACGACGGACAGGGAGGGCAATCAGCCCCAGCATTTT.

The rearrangement joins TRBV7-9 to TRBJ2-2; weak D call: TRBD1 (6 bases). The germline gives CDR1 SEHNR, CDR2 FQNEAQ (reference sequence). V was cut by 7 bases and J by 2 bases, with 8 bases left in between. The CDR3 has 13 amino acids. The CDR3 DNA sequence: TGTGCCAGCAAGGGGGATAACACCGGGGAGCTGTTTTTT. It codes for CASKGDNTGELFF.

This clonotype was observed a few times. V and J are TRBV7-6 and TRBJ1-2; D call uncertain. The germline CDR1 and CDR2 sequences are SGHVS and FNYEAQ. V dropped 5 bases and J dropped 1 base, with 14 bases sitting between them. The CDR3 contains 15 residues. This chain's CDR3 is CASSPSWQFNYGYTF. CDR3 sequence (DNA): TGTGCCAGCAGCCCGTCTTGGCAGTTTAACTATGGCTACACCTTC.

This clonotype came up many times. This rearrangement joins TRBV28 to TRBJ1-5; D ambiguous. The CDR3 length is 14 residues. The V gene's germline CDR1 is MDHEN and CDR2 SYDVKM. V gave up 2 bases and J gave up 0 bases, with 5 bases separating them. CDR3 residues: CASSLEVSNQPQHF. CDR3 DNA: TGTGCCAGCAGTTTAGAGGTTAGCAATCAGCCCCAGCATTTT.

This clonotype was counted ten times or more. The CDR3 loop reads CSASQGINYGYTF. The CDR3 bases are TGCAGTGCTAGTCAGGGAATTAACTATGGCTACACCTTC. The rearrangement joins TRBV20-1 to TRBJ1-2, with D perhaps TRBD1 (5 bases). Germline V gene lookup returns CDR1 DFQATT and CDR2 SNEGSKA (reference sequence). CDR3 length equals 13 residues. The ends were cut back, 3 bases at V and 1 base at J, with 9 bases in the middle.